A single sample gave rise to the 19 T cell receptor beta chains below, sequenced in a study of cytomegalovirus exposure and HLA in healthy donors. The PCR employed 60 Vbeta primers together with 13 Jbeta primers. Only in-frame clones appear in the TCRdb table, and some are missing; sequencing was by immunoSEQ multiplex PCR. This sample yields 60,000 to 70,000 clones, of which roughly two thirds are seen a single time; 3% to 3.5% belongs to the top ten. The sequenced sample consisted of PBMCs. All receptors derive from a woman between 50 and 59 years old in good health and CMV-seronegative.

The J gene is TRBJ2-5, the V gene TRBV28; D might be TRBD2 (6 bases). CDR1 and CDR2 from the germline V gene are MDHEN and SYDVKM. The V and J ends lost 6 bases and 4 bases respectively, with 12 bases between them. The CDR3 is made up of 13 amino acids. CDR3 in DNA: TGTGCCAGCAGATGGGAGGACCGAGAGACCCAGTACTTC. Translating it yields CASRWEDRETQYF.

V usage is TRBV10-3 and J usage is TRBJ1-3, with TRBD1 as a possible D gene (6 bases). Between the trimmed V and J ends, which lost 5 bases and 1 base, there was a span of 12 bases. CDR3 length equals 15 residues. CDR1 ENHRY and CDR2 SYGVKD come from the germline V gene. The CDR3 nucleotides read TGTGCCATCAGTACTGGGACATTATCTGGAAACACCATATATTTT. Translation gives CAISTGTLSGNTIYF.

This clone was recorded once. The chain has TRBV9 and TRBJ2-1, with 7 bases lining up with TRBD2. V gave up 0 bases and J gave up 4 bases; unmatched junction bases: 4. Germline V gene sequence: CDR1 SGDLS, CDR2 YYNGEE. This CDR3 region has 15 residues. In nucleotides, the CDR3 is TGTGCCAGCAGCGTAGTGGCTAGCGGTTACAATGAGCAGTTCTTC. Translation gives CASSVVASGYNEQFF.

The chain combines TRBV5-5 with TRBJ2-2, with 8 nucleotides matching TRBD1. J was trimmed by 4 bases and V by 4 bases; bases with no gene match: 9. The CDR3 sequence is 16 residues long. Germline CDR1 SGHKS, CDR2 YYEKEE (reference sequence). The CDR3, as DNA: TGTGCCAGCAGCCCCCAGGGGGCCACTATCACCGGGGAGCTGTTTTTT. It translates to CASSPQGATITGELFF. Based on the CDR3 plus reference TRBV5-5 and TRBJ2-2, the full variable domain is DAGVTQSPTHLIKTRGQQVTLRCSPISGHKSVSWYQQVLGQGPQFIFQYYEKEERGRGNFPDRFSARQFPNYSSELNVNALLLGDSALYLCASSPQGATITGELFFGEGSRLTVL.

The chain combines TRBV28 with TRBJ2-7; TRBD2 is a possible D gene (6 bases). V was cut by 5 bases and J by 0 bases, with 14 bases left in between. CDR3 size: 15 residues. Germline V gives CDR1 MDHEN, CDR2 SYDVKM. The CDR3 region is CASSPVGTFSYEQYF. CDR3 sequence (DNA): TGTGCCAGCAGTCCCGTGGGGACTTTCTCCTACGAGCAGTACTTC.

The V call is TRBV7-9, the J call TRBJ2-4, with a possible D match to TRBD1 (6 bases). The CDR3 is made up of 15 amino acids. CDR1 SEHNR and CDR2 FQNEAQ come from the germline V gene (reference sequence). V lost 5 bases and J lost 5, with 16 bases in between. The CDR3 is CASSTPGVRENIQYF. The CDR3 DNA reads TGTGCCAGCAGCACTCCAGGGGTCCGGGAAAACATTCAGTACTTC.

V usage is TRBV4-3 and J usage is TRBJ1-1; 11 bases fit TRBD1. In germline, CDR1 is LGHNA, CDR2 YSLEER. The V segment lost 8 bases and the J segment 5 bases; nucleotides outside the gene matches: 7. The CDR3 is 14 residues long. The CDR3 coding sequence is TGCGCCAGCGGTCCGGGACAGGGGGGTACTGAAGCTTTCTTT. Translation gives CASGPGQGGTEAFF.

This chain links TRBV9 with TRBJ2-7; tentative D call: TRBD2 (6 bases). The CDR3 is made up of 15 amino acids. Germline V gives CDR1 SGDLS, CDR2 YYNGEE. V lost 4 bases to trimming and J lost 2 bases, with 16 bases between them. The CDR3 protein is CASSPWGEDTYEQYF. CDR3 DNA sequence: TGTGCCAGCAGCCCGTGGGGGGAAGATACCTACGAGCAGTACTTC.

The chain is built from TRBV7-3 and TRBJ1-5, with D hard to call. Trimming removed 1 base at V and 2 bases at J, with 6 bases between. The CDR3 runs to 14 residues. Germline CDR1 reads SGHTA; CDR2 reads FQGTGA. The CDR3 nucleotides are TGTGCCAGCAGCTTAAACAGAGGCAATCAGCCCCAGCATTTT. Protein: CASSLNRGNQPQHF.

This CDR3 is CASSLKSTGGEDGYTF. CDR3 DNA sequence: TGCGCCAGCAGCCTGAAATCGACAGGGGGAGAGGATGGCTACACCTTC. The V call is TRBV5-1, the J call TRBJ1-2; 9 nucleotides align to TRBD1. The CDR3 has 16 residues. CDR1 SGHRS and CDR2 YFSETQ come from the germline V gene. J lost 6 bases, V lost 4 bases, and 13 bases had no gene match.

The chain employs TRBV15 and TRBJ1-1; a possible D gene is TRBD1 (5 bases). Per germline, CDR1 LNHNV and CDR2 YYDKDF (reference sequence). Trimming removed 2 bases at V and 8 bases at J, with 12 bases between. The CDR3 spans 13 residues. The CDR3 region has the DNA TGTGCCACCAGCAGACACTTGACAGACGAAGCTTTCTTT. It is translated as CATSRHLTDEAFF. The full variable domain, completed using reference TRBV15 and TRBJ1-1, is DAMVIQNPRYQVTQFGKPVTLSCSQTLNHNVMYWYQQKSSQAPKLLFHYYDKDFNNEADTPDNFQSRRPNTSFCFLDIRSPGLGDTAMYLCATSRHLTDEAFFGQGTRLTVV.

As to this clone: Additional DNA sequences in this sample encode the identical CDR3. The V call is TRBV11-2, the J call TRBJ2-1; TRBD2 matches at 10 bases. Germline CDR1 reads SGHAT; CDR2 reads FQNNGV. The CDR3 runs 16 residues. Trimming at V came to 5 bases and at J to 3 bases, leaving 7 bases not matched to a gene. The CDR3 sequence is CASSPRLAGIYNEQFF. The CDR3 DNA is TGTGCCAGCAGCCCCCGACTAGCGGGCATCTACAATGAGCAGTTCTTC.

This clone was seen more than once but under ten times. The chain couples TRBV4-2 to TRBJ1-5, with D maybe TRBD1 (5 bases). V dropped 0 bases and J dropped 2 bases, with 11 bases sitting between them. CDR3 length equals 16 residues. Germline CDR1 is LGHNA and CDR2 is YNFKEQ. The CDR3 bases are TGTGCCAGCAGCCAAGATTTGTCCAGGGGCAATCAGCCCCAGCATTTT. This sequence encodes CASSQDLSRGNQPQHF.

This clone was detected a few times. V and J are TRBV20-1 and TRBJ1-2, with D possibly matching TRBD1 (5 bases). Trimming took 6 bases from V and 3 from J, leaving 8 bases between them. This CDR3 spans 11 amino acids. Germline CDR1 DFQATT, CDR2 SNEGSKA (reference sequence). CDR3 residues: CSAQTDYGYTF. CDR3 in DNA: TGCAGTGCGCAGACAGACTATGGCTACACCTTC.

The chain couples TRBV4-1 to TRBJ2-2; 10 positions match TRBD1. V was pared by 5 bases and J by 5 bases, with 8 bases of the junction left unmatched. Germline CDR1 MGHRA, CDR2 YSYEKL. CDR3 length: 16 amino acids. The CDR3 DNA reads as TGCGCCAGCAGCGTACTGGGACAGGGGCGGACCGGGGAGCTGTTTTTT. Translating gives CASSVLGQGRTGELFF.

Note on this clone: Within the sample, other DNA sequences also encode this same CDR3. This rearrangement joins TRBV6-5 to TRBJ2-7; D may be TRBD1 (5 bases). The CDR3 sequence is 14 residues long. From germline, CDR1 is MNHEY and CDR2 SVGAGI. The germline V and J ends were trimmed by 1 base and 1 base, with 8 bases remaining between them. CDR3 coding DNA: TGTGCCAGCAGTTACTGGGGCCCGTCCTACGAGCAGTACTTC. Amino acid sequence: CASSYWGPSYEQYF.

This chain links TRBV10-3 with TRBJ1-3; 8 nucleotides align to TRBD1. CDR1 and CDR2 (germline): ENHRY, SYGVKD. Trimming removed 6 bases from V and 0 bases from J; junction bases left unmatched: 4. The CDR3 is 15 amino acids. The CDR3 is CAIRTDRGSGNTIYF. CDR3 nucleotides: TGTGCCATCAGAACTGACAGGGGCTCTGGAAACACCATATATTTT.

The V gene is TRBV10-2, the J gene TRBJ1-1, with 11 positions matching TRBD1. The ends lost 6 bases at V and 3 bases at J; junction bases unmatched: 9. From germline, CDR1 is WSHSY and CDR2 SAAADI. CDR3 length equals 16 residues. Here the CDR3 reads CASRSGTGGFYTEAFF. The CDR3 nucleotides read TGCGCCAGCAGATCCGGGACAGGGGGTTTCTACACTGAAGCTTTCTTT.

V gene TRBV9 combines with J gene TRBJ2-7; 11 bases map to TRBD2. Germline V CDR1 and CDR2: SGDLS, YYNGEE. There are 18 residues in the CDR3. The V segment lost 0 bases and the J segment 5 bases; nucleotides outside the gene matches: 13. The DNA of the CDR3 is TGTGCCAGCAGCGTAGGGATAGCGGGAGGGCGGCGGGGAGACGAGCAGTACTTC. Its protein product is CASSVGIAGGRRGDEQYF.